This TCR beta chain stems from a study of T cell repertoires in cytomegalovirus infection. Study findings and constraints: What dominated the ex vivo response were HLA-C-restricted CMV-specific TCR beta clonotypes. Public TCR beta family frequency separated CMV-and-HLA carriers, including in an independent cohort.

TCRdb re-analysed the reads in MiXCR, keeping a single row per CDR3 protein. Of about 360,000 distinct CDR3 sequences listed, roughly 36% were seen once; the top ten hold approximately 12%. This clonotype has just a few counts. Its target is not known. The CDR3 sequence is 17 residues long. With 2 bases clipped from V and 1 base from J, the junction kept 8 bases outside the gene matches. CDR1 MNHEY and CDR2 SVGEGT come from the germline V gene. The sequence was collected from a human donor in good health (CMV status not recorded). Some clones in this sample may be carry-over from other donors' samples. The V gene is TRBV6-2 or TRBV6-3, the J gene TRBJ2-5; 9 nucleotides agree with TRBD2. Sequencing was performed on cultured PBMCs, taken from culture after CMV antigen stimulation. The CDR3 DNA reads TGTGCCAGCAGTTACGGAGCGCTAGCGGGAACCCAAGAGACCCAGTACTTC. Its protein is CASSYGALAGTQETQYF.